The clone carrying this T cell receptor beta chain was detected many times. Its target is not known. Enrollment excluded any patients with other autoimmune diseases, uncontrolled infections, pregnancy or lactation. Patients were diagnosed from clinical symptoms, serum thyroxine, TRAb, thyroid ultrasound and orbital computed tomography. The sample belongs to a study of Graves' ophthalmopathy and Graves' hyperthyroidism. The germline V gene encodes CDR1 LGHDT and CDR2 YNNKEL (reference sequence). Trimming took off 1 base at V and 6 bases at J, with 7 bases between the two ends. The length of the CDR3 is 12 residues. RNA transcripts were the source from which TCR beta CDR3 regions were amplified. RT-PCR with HTBI primers came first, then second-round multiplex PCR. TCRdb recomputed calls from the multiplex PCR reads with MiXCR, one row per CDR3 protein. The profile covers around 50,000 distinct CDR3 sequences, with over 40% appearing a single time and about 24% taken by the ten largest.

Study results and caveats: Progression of ophthalmopathy was predicted by the model with roughly 68% sensitivity and under 85% specificity. Blood was where most expanded thyroid clonotypes above 0.001 frequency also turned up.

V gene TRBV3-1 combines with J gene TRBJ2-7; no clear D gene. This receptor was obtained from an adult man with Graves' ophthalmopathy. Sequenced: peripheral blood. For the CDR3, the DNA is TGTGCCAGCAGCCAAGTCGGCGGCGAGCAGTACTTC. This encodes CASSQVGGEQYF.